This T cell receptor (beta chain) is drawn from a study of cytomegalovirus exposure and HLA in healthy donors. Germline V gene data show CDR1 as MDHEN and CDR2 as SYDVKM. This CDR3 is 14 amino acids long. V shed 5 bases and J 4 bases; nucleotides not matched to a gene: 6. The PCR used 60 Vbeta and 13 Jbeta primers. Sequenced by immunoSEQ multiplex PCR; TCRdb stores in-frame clones only, minus some. The sample contains 120,000 or so clones, 73% of which appear only once. This sequence originates from a woman between 40 and 55 years old in good health and CMV-seronegative. Source material: PBMCs. The rearrangement uses TRBV28 and TRBJ2-7; 9 bases agree with TRBD1. CDR3 bases: TGTGCCAGCAGTGAGGGGGACAGGGCGTACGAGCAGTACTTC. As protein: CASSEGDRAYEQYF.